The present TCR beta chain was sequenced within a study of Ad26.COV2.S vaccination and SARS-CoV-2 variants (dated by TCRdb to about 2021). In the study overall: Vaccine-arm donors came from COV1001, a multicentre, randomized, double-blind, placebo-controlled phase I-IIa trial of Ad26.COV2.S in healthy adults. The specificity and breadth of SARS-CoV-2-reactive T cell receptors after Ad26.COV2.S vaccination were assessed by TCRbeta repertoire sequencing. Investigators remained blinded to trial group allocation during experiments and outcome assessment. A total of 32 samples were included in the TCR-sequenced set, comprising some 20 Ad26.COV2.S vaccine recipients, 5 placebo recipients and 8 SARS-CoV-2 convalescent individuals. Ad26.COV2.S was given intramuscularly at 5x10^10 or 1x10^11 viral particles, as a single shot or as two shots 56 days apart. Participants in the trial were split at random into five groups of five each, receiving low-dose or high-dose Ad26.COV2.S once or twice, or else placebo on both occasions. The full study reports these points: Comparing responses between vaccine doses or regimens was not something the study was powered to do. Ad26.COV2.S recipients had higher spike-specific TCR breadth than placebo recipients (P = 0.0014). Substantial breadth of spike-specific CD8+ and CD4+ T cell responses was reported after vaccination. The authors noted that total T cell responses may have been underestimated by the TCR breadth and depth analyses. Comparable non-spike TCR breadth was observed between vaccine and placebo recipients, consistent with only spike being contained in the vaccine.

The germline V gene gives CDR1 as MNHEY and CDR2 as SVGEGT. The germline ends are 9 bases apart after V is trimmed by 4 bases and J by 4 bases. From the cysteine through the phenylalanine, the CDR3 covers 13 amino acids. CDR3 DNA only is kept here, 39 bases in frame from base 1. The immunoSEQ Assay was used to sequence TCRbeta CDR3 regions. After extraction, genomic DNA underwent amplification by bias-controlled multiplex PCR, followed by high-throughput sequencing. Per the source publication's procedure: To quantify the absolute abundance of every unique TCRbeta CDR3 region, sequences were collapsed and filtered. T cell fraction was estimated by normalization of TCRbeta template counts to usable DNA, with usable DNA being measured through amplification of reference genes present in all nucleated cells. Repertoire TCRs were annotated as SARS-CoV-2-specific when V gene, CDR3 amino acid sequence and J gene were exactly matched to a known reactive TCR set. MIRA supplied the reference SARS-CoV-2 TCR set, which was filtered for enrichment in COVID-19-positive ImmuneCODE repertoires so that public or cross-reactive TCRs were removed. Using the MIRA antigens, annotated TCRs were further analysed by specific ORF or by position within an ORF. Breadth was defined as annotated unique rearrangements over total unique productive rearrangements; depth was the summed frequency of those rearrangements. Group comparisons of TCR breadth used two-sided Wilcoxon rank-sum tests. What TCRdb holds here is the immuneACCESS table cut down to in-frame rearrangements. Part of the clones is not present; checked against another copy, under half of the missing clones reflect an unresolved V gene, and the others are unexplained. V, J and clone size reflect that table, while D and trimming were determined from the DNA. Counted in this sample were about 480,000 clones; roughly 85% of them appeared once. The biggest ten clones account for 9.5% to 15% of the sample.

Comments on this clone: Its antigen target is currently unknown. No quality values exist for individual bases; no much larger clone is one base distant.

Per the publication, the treatment or condition label means: roughly 20 received Ad26.COV2.S at low or high dose, single or two shots; several received placebo; per-sample allocation not given. Repertoires of vaccine and placebo recipients were sequenced from samples taken on day 63 after the first injection. Cohort 1b enrolled around 23 adults aged 18-55 years at a single site in Boston, USA, between 29 July and 7 August 2020. Ad26.COV2.S was a replication-incompetent adenovirus type 26 vector expressing a prefusion-stabilized SARS-CoV-2 spike protein from the original Wuhan strain. This clonotype originated in a person aged 18 to 65 who received the Ad26.COV2.S COVID-19 vaccine or a placebo. The material sequenced was peripheral blood, taken in a trial of Ad26.COV2.S vaccine versus placebo. The chain was built from TRBV6-2 or TRBV6-3 and TRBJ2-3; the D segment cannot be called with confidence. The nucleotide sequence reads TGTGCCAGCAGTTTGCAGCGCCCAGATACGCAGTATTTT. Its translation is CASSLQRPDTQYF.